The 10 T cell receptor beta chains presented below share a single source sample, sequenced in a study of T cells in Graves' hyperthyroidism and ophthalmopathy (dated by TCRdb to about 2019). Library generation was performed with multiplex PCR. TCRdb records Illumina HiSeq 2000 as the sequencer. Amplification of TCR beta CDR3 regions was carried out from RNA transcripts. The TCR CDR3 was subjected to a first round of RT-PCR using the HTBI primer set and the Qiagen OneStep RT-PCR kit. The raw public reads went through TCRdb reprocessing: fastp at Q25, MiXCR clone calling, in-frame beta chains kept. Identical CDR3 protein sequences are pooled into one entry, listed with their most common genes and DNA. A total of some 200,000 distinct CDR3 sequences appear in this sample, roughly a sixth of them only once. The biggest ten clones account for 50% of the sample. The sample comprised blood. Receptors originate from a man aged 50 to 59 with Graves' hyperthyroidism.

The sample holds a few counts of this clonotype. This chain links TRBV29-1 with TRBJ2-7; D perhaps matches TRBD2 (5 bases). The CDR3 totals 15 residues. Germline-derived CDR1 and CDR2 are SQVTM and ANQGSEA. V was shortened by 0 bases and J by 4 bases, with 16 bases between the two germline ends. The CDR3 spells CSVEDRAAPSYEQYF. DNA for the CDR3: TGCAGCGTTGAAGATCGAGCGGCTCCCTCATACGAGCAGTACTTC.

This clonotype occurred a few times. In nucleotides, the CDR3 is TGTGCCAGCAGCTTGGTCAACCAAGAGACCCAGTACTTC. This sequence encodes CASSLVNQETQYF. The V and J genes are TRBV7-3 and TRBJ2-5; D remains unclear. V lost 3 bases to trimming and J lost 0 bases, with 5 bases between them. This CDR3 region has 13 residues. Germline V gene sequence: CDR1 SGHTA, CDR2 FQGTGA.

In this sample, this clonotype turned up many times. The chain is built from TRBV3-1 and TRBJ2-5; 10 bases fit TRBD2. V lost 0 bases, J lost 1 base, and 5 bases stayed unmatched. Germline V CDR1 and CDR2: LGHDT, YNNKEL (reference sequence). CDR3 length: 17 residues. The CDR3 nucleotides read TGTGCCAGCAGCCAAGAAACTAGCGGGACCTTCCAAGAGACCCAGTACTTC. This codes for CASSQETSGTFQETQYF.

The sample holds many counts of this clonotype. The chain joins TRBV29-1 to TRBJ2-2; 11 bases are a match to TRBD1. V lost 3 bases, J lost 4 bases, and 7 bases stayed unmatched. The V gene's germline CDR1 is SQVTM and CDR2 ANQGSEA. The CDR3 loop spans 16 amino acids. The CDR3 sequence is CSVDDGQGATTGELFF. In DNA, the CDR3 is TGCAGCGTTGATGACGGACAGGGGGCGACCACCGGGGAGCTGTTTTTT.

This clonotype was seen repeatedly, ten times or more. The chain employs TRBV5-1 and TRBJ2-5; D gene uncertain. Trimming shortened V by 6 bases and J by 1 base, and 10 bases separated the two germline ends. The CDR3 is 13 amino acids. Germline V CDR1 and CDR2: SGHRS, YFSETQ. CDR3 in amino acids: CASTDVTQETQYF. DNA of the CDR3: TGCGCCAGCACAGACGTTACCCAAGAGACCCAGTACTTC.

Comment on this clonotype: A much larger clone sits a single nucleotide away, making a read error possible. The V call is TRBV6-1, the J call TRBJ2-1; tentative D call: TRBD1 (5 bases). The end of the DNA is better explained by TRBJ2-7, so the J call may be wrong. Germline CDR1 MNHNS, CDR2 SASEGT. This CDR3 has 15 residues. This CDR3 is CASRPGSDSYNEQYF. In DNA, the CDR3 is TGTGCCAGCAGACCAGGGTCTGACTCCTACAATGAGCAGTACTTC.

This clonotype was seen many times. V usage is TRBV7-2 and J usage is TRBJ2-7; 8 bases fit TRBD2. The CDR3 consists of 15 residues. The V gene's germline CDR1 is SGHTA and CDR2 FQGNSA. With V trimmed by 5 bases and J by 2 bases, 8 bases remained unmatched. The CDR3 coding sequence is TGTGCCAGCAGCCAGCTAGCACTAGCGGCCTACGAGCAGTACTTC. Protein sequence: CASSQLALAAYEQYF.

This chain's CDR3 is CASSPRQGPSETQYF. CDR3 in DNA: TGCGCCAGCAGCCCCAGACAGGGGCCCAGTGAGACCCAGTACTTC. V and J are TRBV4-1 and TRBJ2-5; 8 nucleotides match TRBD1. Germline lookup yields CDR1 MGHRA and CDR2 YSYEKL. Trimming at V came to 4 bases and at J to 5 bases, leaving 9 bases not matched to a gene. The CDR3 contains 15 residues.

The CDR3 DNA reads as TGCAGTGCTAGAGATCGGTCTAGCGGGAGGGGTATTCAGTACTTC. Translating gives CSARDRSSGRGIQYF. V and J are TRBV20-1 and TRBJ2-4; TRBD2 matches 12 bases. Germline assignment: CDR1 DFQATT and CDR2 SNEGSKA (reference sequence). Trimming removed 0 bases from V and 10 bases from J; junction bases left unmatched: 7. The CDR3 has 15 amino acids.

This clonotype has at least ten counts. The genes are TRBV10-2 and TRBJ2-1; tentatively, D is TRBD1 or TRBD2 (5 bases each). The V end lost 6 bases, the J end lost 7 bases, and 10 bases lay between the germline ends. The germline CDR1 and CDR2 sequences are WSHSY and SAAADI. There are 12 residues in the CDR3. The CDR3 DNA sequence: TGCGCCAGCAGCGGGACCCTTAATGAGCAGTTCTTC. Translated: CASSGTLNEQFF.